Below are 21 T cell receptor beta chains sequenced from a single sample in a study of blood T cell repertoires in COVID-19. Profiled with immunoSEQ multiplex PCR; TCRdb holds only in-frame clones, not every one. The sample lists approximately 380,000 clones; 75% to 90% were seen once. Material: peripheral blood. These TCRs come from a woman in her late teens or twenties with acute or convalescent COVID-19.

V and J are TRBV10-3 and TRBJ2-1; weak D call: TRBD2 (6 bases). The CDR3 covers 12 residues. With 4 bases removed from V and 7 bases from J, the gap between germline ends came to 8 bases. CDR1 ENHRY and CDR2 SYGVKD come from the germline V gene. CDR3 DNA: TGTGCCATCAGTGGGAGGGGTAATGAGCAGTTCTTC. Translated: CAISGRGNEQFF.

This rearrangement joins TRBV19 to TRBJ2-7; 7 bases are a match to TRBD1. Germline-derived CDR1 and CDR2 are LNHDA and SQIVND (reference sequence). This CDR3 has 14 amino acids. V lost 4 bases and J lost 5; bases outside the gene matches: 8. The CDR3 reads CASSRGQAGNEQYF. The DNA for the CDR3 is TGTGCCAGTAGTAGAGGACAGGCTGGGAACGAGCAGTACTTC.

This clone was seen more than once but under ten times. The chain employs TRBV18 and TRBJ1-5; TRBD1 matches 7 bases. V was clipped by 1 base and J by 5 bases; unmatched bases: 5. Germline CDR1 and CDR2: KGHSH and LQKENI. The CDR3 spans 15 residues. The CDR3, as DNA: TGTGCCAGCTCACCACGTCAGGGGGTGGATCAGCCCCAGCATTTT. Its translation: CASSPRQGVDQPQHF.

This clone was picked up one time. The V call is TRBV10-2, the J call TRBJ1-4, with TRBD1 as a possible D gene (5 bases). The V and J ends lost 3 bases and 3 bases respectively, with 8 bases between them. CDR1 is WSHSY, CDR2 SAAADI, per germline. The CDR3 spans 14 residues. Here the CDR3 DNA reads TGCGCCAGCAGTGATCGGGGGTCTAATGAAAAACTGTTTTTT. Translating gives CASSDRGSNEKLFF.

V usage is TRBV19 and J usage is TRBJ2-1, with a possible D match to TRBD1 (6 bases). Germline V gene lookup returns CDR1 LNHDA and CDR2 SQIVND (reference sequence). This CDR3 is 19 amino acids long. V dropped 4 bases and J dropped 5 bases, with 27 bases sitting between them. The CDR3 DNA is TGTGCCAGTAGTAGAGGCCTAACAGGGCACATTACAATGGACAATGAGCAGTTCTTC. Translated: CASSRGLTGHITMDNEQFF.

This clone was found a few times. This chain connects TRBV5-1 to TRBJ2-5; 7 bases fit TRBD1. V lost 3 bases and J lost 4; bases outside the gene matches: 3. The length of the CDR3 is 13 residues. Per germline, CDR1 SGHRS and CDR2 YFSETQ. CDR3 sequence: CASSWGQPETQYF. The CDR3 nucleotides are TGCGCCAGCAGCTGGGGACAGCCAGAGACCCAGTACTTC.

This chain connects TRBV9 to TRBJ1-1; possibly TRBD1 for D (6 bases). Trimming removed 0 bases from V and 8 bases from J, with 14 bases in between. The length of the CDR3 is 14 residues. CDR1 is SGDLS, CDR2 YYNGEE, per germline. The CDR3 DNA follows: TGTGCCAGCAGCGTAGAGGCAGGGGTCCGAGAAGCTTTCTTT. The encoded protein is CASSVEAGVREAFF.

This clone was counted once. CDR3 amino acids: CATSDSSGVSTDTQYF. The CDR3 DNA reads TGTGCCACCAGTGATTCTAGCGGGGTTAGCACAGATACGCAGTATTTT. V is TRBV24-1 and J is TRBJ2-3, with 9 nucleotides matching TRBD2. Looked up from germline, CDR1 is KGHDR and CDR2 is SFDVKD. This CDR3 is 16 amino acids long. Trimming cost V 2 bases and J 0 bases; bases outside gene matches: 2.

This chain connects TRBV30 to TRBJ1-6; 7 nucleotides agree with TRBD1. There are 14 residues in the CDR3. Trimming at V came to 7 bases and at J to 7 bases, leaving 10 bases not matched to a gene. Per germline, CDR1 GTSNPN and CDR2 SVGIG (reference sequence). This CDR3 is CAFATGWANSPLHF. The CDR3 DNA reads as TGTGCCTTCGCGACAGGGTGGGCAAATTCACCCCTCCACTTT.

This rearrangement joins TRBV4-2 to TRBJ1-2, with D perhaps TRBD1 (5 bases). The CDR3 is made up of 14 amino acids. V lost 1 base and J lost 3, with 9 bases in between. In germline, CDR1 is LGHNA, CDR2 YNFKEQ. This CDR3 is CASSQVSGDYGYTF. CDR3 DNA sequence: TGTGCCAGCAGCCAAGTGTCGGGGGACTATGGCTACACCTTC.

The chain uses TRBV7-3 and TRBJ2-1; 13 bases align to TRBD2. The CDR3 is 16 amino acids. V was clipped by 2 bases and J by 7 bases; unmatched bases: 5. Germline CDR1 SGHTA, CDR2 FQGTGA. CDR3 in amino acids: CASSLDEGLAGNEQFF. DNA of the CDR3: TGTGCCAGCAGCTTAGATGAGGGACTAGCGGGAAATGAGCAGTTCTTC.

The chain carries TRBV5-6 and TRBJ1-1; TRBD1 agrees at 9 bases. The CDR3 is 16 residues long. Germline values: CDR1 SGHDT, CDR2 YYEEEE. J lost 4 bases, V lost 6 bases, and 13 bases had no gene match. CDR3 loop: CASNKILTGGGTEAFF. The CDR3, as DNA: TGTGCCAGCAACAAGATCCTGACAGGGGGAGGCACTGAAGCTTTCTTT.

This clone was counted once. CDR3 region: CASMAQGNTEAFF. The CDR3 nucleotides are TGTGCCAGCATGGCGCAGGGGAACACTGAAGCTTTCTTT. The chain combines TRBV6-1 with TRBJ1-1, with D possibly matching TRBD1 (5 bases). The CDR3 loop spans 13 amino acids. V dropped 7 bases and J dropped 1 base, with 10 bases sitting between them. Germline CDR1 and CDR2: MNHNS and SASEGT.

On this clone: Other DNA sequences in this sample translate to the same CDR3. The chain is built from TRBV30 and TRBJ1-5; D gene ambiguous. This CDR3 is built from 13 residues. Between the trimmed V and J ends, which lost 2 bases and 4 bases, there was a span of 9 bases. Germline values: CDR1 GTSNPN, CDR2 SVGIG (reference sequence). The DNA of the CDR3 is TGTGCCTGGAGTCCTTCCGGGAATCAGCCCCAGCATTTT. Protein sequence: CAWSPSGNQPQHF.

J is TRBJ1-5 and V is TRBV4-1; D is unclear. The V end lost 1 base, the J end lost 0 bases, and 16 bases lay between the germline ends. The CDR3 loop spans 18 amino acids. Germline V gives CDR1 MGHRA, CDR2 YSYEKL. The CDR3 bases are TGCGCCAGCAGCCAAGGACCTACGGGGAGGTATAGCAATCAGCCCCAGCATTTT. This translates into CASSQGPTGRYSNQPQHF.

V is TRBV5-6 and J is TRBJ1-2; 8 bases align to TRBD1. The J segment lost 5 bases and the V segment lost 4 bases, leaving 7 bases of the junction unmatched. CDR1 and CDR2 from the germline V gene are SGHDT and YYEEEE. This CDR3 is built from 14 residues. DNA for the CDR3: TGTGCCAGCAGCGTGAACAGGGGGGAGTATGGCTACACCTTC. This translates into CASSVNRGEYGYTF.

J is TRBJ1-2 and V is TRBV19; no clear D. Trimming shortened V by 3 bases and J by 7 bases, and 6 bases separated the two germline ends. The CDR3 runs to 11 residues. Germline V gene sequence: CDR1 LNHDA, CDR2 SQIVND (reference sequence). CDR3 in DNA: TGTGCCAGTAGTATGAGGAGTGGCTACACCTTC. Translated: CASSMRSGYTF.

V gene TRBV5-4 combines with J gene TRBJ1-5, with a tentative D call TRBD1 (5 bases). The CDR3 sequence is 16 residues long. V lost 1 base and J 1 base, leaving 12 bases between the germline ends. The germline CDR1 and CDR2 sequences are SGHNT and YYREEE (reference sequence). This CDR3 is CASSLPQGLSNQPQHF. The CDR3 region has the DNA TGTGCCAGCAGCTTGCCGCAGGGCCTAAGCAATCAGCCCCAGCATTTT.

This chain joins TRBV6-1 and TRBJ1-5; D may be TRBD1 (5 bases). The germline V and J ends were trimmed by 4 bases and 13 bases, with 17 bases remaining between them. The V gene's germline CDR1 is MNHNS and CDR2 SASEGT. The CDR3 totals 13 residues. The CDR3: CASSAIPMGGQHF. For the CDR3, the DNA is TGTGCCAGCAGTGCGATCCCCATGGGGGGACAGCATTTT.

This chain joins TRBV28 and TRBJ2-1; no reliable D call. Trimming took off 3 bases at V and 3 bases at J, with 12 bases between the two ends. Germline CDR1 is MDHEN and CDR2 is SYDVKM. This CDR3 region has 15 residues. For the CDR3, the DNA is TGTGCCAGCAGTTTCGCCCGTAACTTCTACAATGAGCAGTTCTTC. This sequence encodes CASSFARNFYNEQFF.

For this clone: One end of the junction fails to match germline, which may point to a read error. The V and J genes are TRBV28 and TRBJ2-3, with 8 bases identical to TRBD2. The germline gives CDR1 MDHEN, CDR2 SYDVKM. This CDR3 contains 19 residues. The CDR3 protein is CASSSPPGRSGRSTDTQYF. In DNA, the CDR3 is TGTGCCAGCAGTTCACCCCCGGGGAGGAGCGGGAGAAGCACGGATACGCAGTATTTT.